These 26 T cell receptor beta chains share one sample of origin, sequenced in a study of cytomegalovirus exposure and HLA in healthy donors. Amplification used 60 Vbeta primers and 13 Jbeta primers. Only in-frame clones appear in the TCRdb table, and some are missing; sequencing was by immunoSEQ multiplex PCR. This repertoire shows about 210,000 clones, 70% to 85% found once; its top ten account for 3.4%. The material sequenced was PBMCs. All receptors come from a man aged 35-49 years in good health and CMV-seropositive.

This chain uses TRBV19 with TRBJ2-7; TRBD1 matches at 7 bases. With 4 bases clipped from V and 3 bases from J, the junction kept 9 bases outside the gene matches. This CDR3 has 15 amino acids. Per the germline V gene, CDR1 is LNHDA and CDR2 is SQIVND (reference sequence). The CDR3 sequence is CASSTTGTVSYEQYF. The CDR3 DNA reads TGTGCCAGTAGTACGACCGGGACAGTTAGCTACGAGCAGTACTTC. The whole variable domain, remainder taken from reference TRBV19 and TRBJ2-7, is DGGITQSPKYLFRKEGQNVTLSCEQNLNHDAMYWYRQDPGQGLRLIYYSQIVNDFQKGDIAEGYSVSREKKESFPLTVTSAQKNPTAFYLCASSTTGTVSYEQYFGPGTRLTVT.

V usage is TRBV4-2 and J usage is TRBJ2-3; 9 positions match TRBD1. The CDR3 is 16 amino acids. V dropped 4 bases and J dropped 2; count of bases not matched to a gene: 7. Germline CDR1 LGHNA, CDR2 YNFKEQ. The CDR3 sequence is CASSRTDRGSTDTQYF. CDR3 in DNA: TGTGCCAGCAGCCGAACGGACAGGGGATCCACAGATACGCAGTATTTT.

This chain links TRBV4-1 with TRBJ2-2, with TRBD2 matching 8 bases. CDR3 length equals 18 residues. The V segment lost 1 base and the J segment 6 bases; nucleotides outside the gene matches: 13. Germline V CDR1 and CDR2: MGHRA, YSYEKL. CDR3 sequence reads: CASSQGASGSNLAGELFF. The CDR3 DNA reads TGCGCCAGCAGCCAAGGGGCCAGCGGGAGTAATTTGGCCGGGGAGCTGTTTTTT.

The chain couples TRBV11-2 to TRBJ1-3; 9 positions match TRBD1. The CDR3 runs to 17 residues. With 5 bases clipped from V and 4 bases from J, the junction kept 12 bases outside the gene matches. CDR1 is SGHAT and CDR2 is FQNNGV in the germline V gene. CDR3 in DNA: TGTGCCAGCAGCCCCCGGACAGGGGAGGAGTTCGGAAACACCATATATTTT. Protein: CASSPRTGEEFGNTIYF.

The V gene is TRBV10-2, the J gene TRBJ1-4; 7 positions agree with TRBD1. J gave up 5 bases and V 8 bases, and 8 bases lay outside the gene matches. The CDR3 runs 14 residues. Germline CDR1 is WSHSY and CDR2 is SAAADI. CDR3 loop: CASRRGYVNEKLFF. CDR3 bases: TGCGCCAGCCGCAGGGGGTACGTGAATGAAAAACTGTTTTTT.

The table lists this clone with a count of one. The chain combines TRBV7-8 with TRBJ2-7, with D possibly being TRBD2 (7 bases). Germline assignment: CDR1 SGHVS and CDR2 FQNEAQ. V lost 5 bases, J lost 0 bases, and 17 bases lay in between. The CDR3 has 16 residues. The CDR3 DNA reads TGTGCCAGCAGCCAAGGGGGGGCAGTTACCTCCTACGAGCAGTACTTC. Translating gives CASSQGGAVTSYEQYF.

The rearrangement joins TRBV12-1 to TRBJ1-5; the table's D call, TRBD1, was not checked against the DNA. TRBV12-1 is assigned pseudogene status. The CDR3 is 16 residues long. The CDR3 here is CASSFPCRYSNQPQHF. CDR3 coding DNA: TGTGCCAGCAGCTTTCCGTGCAGATATAGCAATCAGCCCCAGCATTTT.

V and J are TRBV21-1 and TRBJ1-6; the table calls TRBD1, which could not be checked here. TRBV21-1 corresponds to a pseudogene. The CDR3 runs 21 residues. CDR3 sequence: CASSKPTPGQGSLSYNSPLHF. The DNA for the CDR3 is TGTGCCAGCAGCAAACCAACCCCGGGACAGGGATCTCTCTCCTATAATTCACCCCTCCACTTT.

This chain uses TRBV21-1 with TRBJ1-4; the table's D call, TRBD1, was not checked against the DNA. TRBV21-1 is shown as a pseudogene. This CDR3 has 15 residues. The CDR3 loop reads CAPARGDTTNEKLFF. CDR3 in DNA: TGTGCCCCCGCCAGGGGGGACACAACTAATGAAAAACTGTTTTTT.

This rearrangement joins TRBV15 to TRBJ1-3, with 10 nucleotides matching TRBD1. Germline V CDR1 and CDR2: LNHNV, YYDKDF (reference sequence). The CDR3 is 15 residues long. With 5 bases clipped from V and 4 bases from J, the junction kept 5 bases outside the gene matches. CDR3: CATSPGTGAGNTIYF. CDR3 nucleotides: TGTGCCACCAGCCCCGGGACAGGGGCCGGAAACACCATATATTTT.

V and J are TRBV5-1 and TRBJ2-7; possible D gene TRBD2, 6 bases. V was pared by 5 bases and J by 0 bases, with 12 bases between. Germline V CDR1 and CDR2: SGHRS, YFSETQ. The CDR3 has 14 amino acids. The DNA of the CDR3 is TGCGCCAGCAGGCCCTCTAGCGCCTCCTACGAGCAGTACTTC. Translation: CASRPSSASYEQYF.

J is TRBJ2-7 and V is TRBV5-1; 7 positions agree with TRBD1. The length of the CDR3 is 14 residues. CDR1 is SGHRS and CDR2 is YFSETQ in the germline V gene. Trimming removed 5 bases from V and 1 base from J; junction bases left unmatched: 6. The DNA of the CDR3 is TGCGCCAGCAGTTCGACAGGGCAGTCCTACGAGCAGTACTTC. Protein product: CASSSTGQSYEQYF.

This clone was detected a few times. The genes are TRBV7-7 and TRBJ2-3, with 7 bases aligning to TRBD1. The CDR3 contains 15 residues. The V gene's germline CDR1 is SSHAT and CDR2 FNYEAQ (reference sequence). The trim removed 5 bases at V and 1 base at J, leaving 6 bases unmatched. The CDR3 protein is CASSARDSRTDTQYF. The CDR3, as DNA: TGTGCCAGCAGCGCAAGGGACAGTCGCACAGATACGCAGTATTTT. Variable domain in full (rest from reference TRBV7-7 and TRBJ2-3): GAGVSQSPRYKVTKRGQDVTLRCDPISSHATLYWYQQALGQGPEFLTYFNYEAQPDKSGLPSDRFSAERPEGSISTLTIQRTEQRDSAMYRCASSARDSRTDTQYFGPGTRLTVL.

This clone was observed a single time. The chain combines TRBV2 with TRBJ2-5; D might be TRBD2 (5 bases). In germline, CDR1 is SNHLY, CDR2 FYNNEI. CDR3 length equals 15 residues. Trimming shortened V by 6 bases and J by 5 bases, and 19 bases separated the two germline ends. CDR3 sequence: CASRAERAGDETQYF. The DNA for the CDR3 is TGTGCCAGCAGGGCAGAGAGGGCTGGGGATGAGACCCAGTACTTC.

The chain joins TRBV6-1 to TRBJ1-3; TRBD1 aligns across 8 bases. The CDR3 loop spans 15 amino acids. The V and J ends lost 3 bases and 3 bases, in that order; junction bases with no gene match: 4. Germline CDR1 is MNHNS and CDR2 is SASEGT. The chain's CDR3 is CASSDRTGSGNTIYF. CDR3 in DNA: TGTGCCAGCAGTGATAGGACAGGGAGTGGAAACACCATATATTTT.

The chain combines TRBV6-1 with TRBJ2-7, with 13 bases matching TRBD2. V lost 6 bases, J lost 4 bases, and 3 bases stayed unmatched. The CDR3 totals 14 residues. In germline, CDR1 is MNHNS, CDR2 SASEGT. In DNA, the CDR3 is TGTGCCAGCAGGGGACTAGCGGGATCTTACGAGCAGTACTTC. This sequence encodes CASRGLAGSYEQYF.

Only one count was recorded for this clone. V and J are TRBV9 and TRBJ2-7; TRBD1 matches 9 bases. This CDR3 spans 17 amino acids. CDR1 is SGDLS, CDR2 YYNGEE, per germline. The V gene end was trimmed by 0 bases and the J gene end by 0 bases; junction bases not matched to a gene: 7. The CDR3 spells CASSVGPTGGGSYEQYF. Written as DNA, the CDR3 is TGTGCCAGCAGCGTAGGACCCACAGGGGGCGGCTCCTACGAGCAGTACTTC. Using reference TRBV9 and TRBJ2-7 for the parts outside the CDR3, the full variable domain is DSGVTQTPKHLITATGQRVTLRCSPRSGDLSVYWYQQSLDQGLQFLIQYYNGEERAKGNILERFSAQQFPDLHSELNLSSLELGDSALYFCASSVGPTGGGSYEQYFGPGTRLTVT.

The chain couples TRBV6-6 to TRBJ1-6; tentative D call: TRBD1 (6 bases). Trimming removed 0 bases at V and 4 bases at J, with 10 bases between. Germline loops: CDR1 MNHNY, CDR2 SVGAGI (reference sequence). The CDR3 is 16 amino acids. In nucleotides, the CDR3 is TGTGCCAGCAGTTACTCGTGGACAGAATATAATTCACCCCTCCACTTT. The encoded protein is CASSYSWTEYNSPLHF.

The chain carries TRBV19 and TRBJ2-7; D possibly corresponds to TRBD1 (6 bases). Germline CDR1 LNHDA, CDR2 SQIVND (reference sequence). The germline V and J ends were trimmed by 1 base and 2 bases, with 12 bases remaining between them. The CDR3 runs 15 residues. For the CDR3, the DNA is TGTGCCAGTAGTATAGGAAGGGGGTTGGCCTACGAGCAGTACTTC. Translation: CASSIGRGLAYEQYF.

The genes are TRBV7-9 and TRBJ1-4; TRBD1 matches 7 bases. This CDR3 region has 15 residues. J lost 1 base, V lost 1 base, and 0 bases had no gene match. Germline CDR1 SEHNR, CDR2 FQNEAQ (reference sequence). The CDR3: CASSLDRGTNEKLFF. For the CDR3, the DNA is TGTGCCAGCAGCTTAGACAGGGGAACTAATGAAAAACTGTTTTTT.

The chain carries TRBV13 and TRBJ2-3, with TRBD2 matching 14 bases. Germline assignment: CDR1 PRHDT and CDR2 FYEKMQ (reference sequence). This CDR3 has 22 amino acids. With 1 base clipped from V and 2 bases from J, the junction kept 17 bases outside the gene matches. This CDR3 is CASSLAPKTSGRAKIVTDTQYF. CDR3 bases: TGTGCCAGCAGCTTAGCCCCCAAGACTAGCGGGAGGGCAAAGATTGTCACAGATACGCAGTATTTT.

The V gene is TRBV5-1, the J gene TRBJ1-1; perhaps TRBD1 as D (6 bases). V was cut by 7 bases and J by 0 bases, with 10 bases left in between. Germline lookup yields CDR1 SGHRS and CDR2 YFSETQ. The CDR3 contains 13 residues. The CDR3 nucleotides read TGCGCCAGCGGAACAGGGTTGAACACTGAAGCTTTCTTT. It codes for CASGTGLNTEAFF.

The rearrangement joins TRBV6-1 to TRBJ2-7, with 9 bases matching TRBD1. The CDR3 consists of 14 residues. Trimming cost V 6 bases and J 6 bases; bases outside gene matches: 9. Germline assignment: CDR1 MNHNS and CDR2 SASEGT. CDR3 residues: CASRDSGTGPEQYF. The CDR3 nucleotides are TGTGCCAGCAGGGACTCAGGGACAGGGCCCGAGCAGTACTTC.

This clone was detected only once. V gene TRBV7-3 combines with J gene TRBJ1-2; D may be TRBD1 (5 bases). The CDR3 extends over 16 amino acids. V was clipped by 5 bases and J by 7 bases, with 23 bases between them. Germline V gene sequence: CDR1 SGHTA, CDR2 FQGTGA. For the CDR3, the DNA is TGTGCCAGCAGCCCAAGACCCGGGGCAATCGGGGGTGGCTACACCTTC. Residues: CASSPRPGAIGGGYTF. Full variable domain (missing parts from reference TRBV7-3 and TRBJ1-2): GAGVSQTPSNKVTEKGKYVELRCDPISGHTALYWYRQSLGQGPEFLIYFQGTGAADDSGLPNDRFFAVRPEGSVSTLKIQRTERGDSAVYLCASSPRPGAIGGGYTFGSGTRLTVV.

V usage is TRBV10-3 and J usage is TRBJ1-1, with D perhaps TRBD1 (6 bases). The V gene lost 10 bases and the J gene lost 0 bases, with 12 bases spanning the gap. This CDR3 comprises 13 residues. Germline loops: CDR1 ENHRY, CDR2 SYGVKD. Here the CDR3 reads CATAGDLNTEAFF. The DNA for the CDR3 is TGTGCCACCGCAGGGGACCTGAACACTGAAGCTTTCTTT.

The genes are TRBV19 and TRBJ1-5, with 7 bases fitting TRBD1. The CDR3 sequence is 16 residues long. The junction had 9 bases not matched to a gene; V was cut back by 6 bases and J by 1 base. Germline CDR1 is LNHDA and CDR2 is SQIVND (reference sequence). The CDR3 DNA reads TGTGCCAGTAGCTTACAGGGGTGGGGAAGCAATCAGCCCCAGCATTTT. This codes for CASSLQGWGSNQPQHF.